The next 20 T cell receptor beta chains were all read from a single sample in a study of neurological immune-mediated disorders. MiXCR was run by TCRdb on the 5' RACE reads, yielding one entry per CDR3 protein. Of fewer than 75,000 distinct CDR3 sequences in the sample, 4.5% to 5.5% are singletons; the top ten hold approximately 7%. The specimen was PBMCs. These receptors all stem from a man aged 25 to 40 with multiple sclerosis.

The sample holds many counts of this clonotype. The chain links TRBV7-2 to TRBJ2-5; the D is unclear. CDR3 size: 12 residues. The germline gives CDR1 SGHTA, CDR2 FQGNSA. The V end lost 5 bases, the J end lost 5 bases, and 9 bases lay between the germline ends. The CDR3 reads CASSPNWETQYF. CDR3 bases: TGTGCCAGCAGCCCTAACTGGGAGACCCAGTACTTC.

This clonotype was recorded many times. The chain recombines TRBV5-1 with TRBJ2-2; D gene ambiguous. Trimming removed 2 bases at V and 2 bases at J, with 7 bases between. Germline V gene data show CDR1 as SGHRS and CDR2 as YFSETQ. The CDR3 runs 14 residues. CDR3 residues: CASSLDPNTGELFF. CDR3 coding DNA: TGCGCCAGCAGCTTAGACCCTAACACCGGGGAGCTGTTTTTT.

As regards this clonotype: Compared with germline, one end of the junction differs, possibly owing to a read error. The J gene is TRBJ1-5, the V gene TRBV7-8; D unclear. From germline, CDR1 is SGHVS and CDR2 FQNEAQ. The CDR3 is made up of 13 amino acids. The CDR3 is CASSFDRNQPQNF. DNA for the CDR3: TGTGCCAGCAGCTTCGACCGAAATCAGCCCCAGAATTTT. Drawing the rest from reference TRBV7-8 and TRBJ1-5, the complete variable domain is GAGVSQSPRYKVAKRGQDVALRCDPISGHVSLFWYQQALGQGPEFLTYFQNEAQLDKSGLPSDRFFAERPEGSVSTLKIQRTQQEDSAVYLCASSFDRNQPQNFGDGTRLSIL.

This clonotype was picked up many times. The chain uses TRBV7-9 and TRBJ1-5, with TRBD1 as a possible D gene (5 bases). The CDR3 is 13 amino acids. The germline V gene has CDR1 SEHNR and CDR2 FQNEAQ (reference sequence). V shed 1 base and J shed 6 bases, with 7 bases lying between them. CDR3 DNA: TGTGCCAGCAGCTTAGAGGGGAGTCAGCCCCAGCATTTT. It translates to CASSLEGSQPQHF.

This chain joins TRBV5-1 and TRBJ1-5; 7 nucleotides line up with TRBD1. The CDR3 contains 14 residues. Germline trimming cut 0 bases from V and 6 bases from J; bases unmatched to any gene: 3. Germline V gives CDR1 SGHRS, CDR2 YFSETQ. The CDR3 DNA reads TGCGCCAGCAGCTTGGAGGCAGGGGGTCAGCCCCAGCATTTT. Amino acids: CASSLEAGGQPQHF. Complete variable domain (other parts from reference TRBV5-1 and TRBJ1-5): KAGVTQTPRYLIKTRGQQVTLSCSPISGHRSVSWYQQTPGQGLQFLFEYFSETQRNKGNFPGRFSGRQFSNSRSEMNVSTLELGDSALYLCASSLEAGGQPQHFGDGTRLSIL.

This clonotype was picked up many times. This chain links TRBV7-9 with TRBJ1-1; D might be TRBD1 (6 bases). The length of the CDR3 is 15 residues. Deletions cut 5 bases from V and 4 bases from J, with 17 bases between. Germline-derived CDR1 and CDR2 are SEHNR and FQNEAQ (reference sequence). CDR3 protein: CASSPTGGASTEAFF. The CDR3 coding sequence is TGTGCCAGCAGCCCCACGGGGGGCGCGAGCACTGAAGCTTTCTTT.

The genes are TRBV6-6 and TRBJ2-7; TRBD1 matches at 9 bases. From germline, CDR1 is MNHNY and CDR2 SVGAGI (reference sequence). The J segment lost 3 bases and the V segment lost 0 bases, leaving 9 bases of the junction unmatched. This CDR3 is 17 amino acids long. In nucleotides, the CDR3 is TGTGCCAGCAGTTACTCGAAGGGGGGACAGGGAGGCTACGAGCAGTACTTC. Encoded protein: CASSYSKGGQGGYEQYF.

This clonotype was counted at least ten times. V gene TRBV5-1 combines with J gene TRBJ1-1, with D perhaps TRBD1 (5 bases). There are 17 residues in the CDR3. V lost 7 bases and J lost 5, with 27 bases in between. CDR1 is SGHRS, CDR2 YFSETQ, per germline. This chain's CDR3 is CASALGLWGRDETEAFF. In DNA, the CDR3 is TGCGCCAGCGCTTTGGGACTATGGGGAAGGGACGAGACTGAAGCTTTCTTT.

This clonotype was found many times. The chain couples TRBV20-1 to TRBJ1-4; D uncertain. V was cut by 6 bases and J by 8 bases, with 16 bases left in between. The CDR3 is 13 residues long. Germline V gene data show CDR1 as DFQATT and CDR2 as SNEGSKA (reference sequence). The DNA of the CDR3 is TGCAGTGCCTCGGGGAGGGTAGAGGAAAAACTGTTTTTT. It is translated as CSASGRVEEKLFF.

This clonotype was seen only a few times. The rearrangement joins TRBV5-1 to TRBJ1-2, with D perhaps TRBD1 (6 bases). The ends were cut back, 5 bases at V and 2 bases at J, with 19 bases in the middle. The CDR3 contains 16 residues. CDR1 and CDR2 from the germline V gene are SGHRS and YFSETQ. In DNA, the CDR3 is TGCGCCAGCAGTCCAGGATCGGACAGCGAGAACTATGGCTACACCTTC. This codes for CASSPGSDSENYGYTF. Full variable domain (rest looked up from reference TRBV5-1 and TRBJ1-2): KAGVTQTPRYLIKTRGQQVTLSCSPISGHRSVSWYQQTPGQGLQFLFEYFSETQRNKGNFPGRFSGRQFSNSRSEMNVSTLELGDSALYLCASSPGSDSENYGYTFGSGTRLTVV.

This clonotype was recorded many times. The chain carries TRBV5-1 and TRBJ2-2; D uncertain. There are 15 residues in the CDR3. Trimming removed 4 bases at V and 0 bases at J, with 10 bases between. Germline lookup yields CDR1 SGHRS and CDR2 YFSETQ. The CDR3 bases are TGCGCCAGCAGCCCGGCGGCAGCGAACACCGGGGAGCTGTTTTTT. Translation: CASSPAAANTGELFF.

The chain couples TRBV2 to TRBJ1-1, with D unclear. Germline CDR1 and CDR2: SNHLY and FYNNEI. Trimming shortened V by 6 bases and J by 6 bases, and 11 bases separated the two germline ends. CDR3 size: 12 residues. CDR3 DNA: TGTGCCAGCAGAGAAAAGGGTGCTGAAGCTTTCTTT. Protein product: CASREKGAEAFF. The full variable domain, rest sourced from reference TRBV2 and TRBJ1-1, is EPEVTQTPSHQVTQMGQEVILRCVPISNHLYFYWYRQILGQKVEFLVSFYNNEISEKSEIFDDQFSVERPDGSNFTLKIRSTKLEDSAMYFCASREKGAEAFFGQGTRLTVV.

At least ten counts were recorded for this clonotype. V usage is TRBV20-1 and J usage is TRBJ1-1; D is perhaps TRBD1 (6 bases). Deletions cut 1 base from V and 1 base from J, with 13 bases between. The germline V gene encodes CDR1 DFQATT and CDR2 SNEGSKA (reference sequence). The CDR3 runs 15 residues. CDR3 DNA: TGCAGTGCTAGAGGACATGGGGGCGAGAACACTGAAGCTTTCTTT. This translates into CSARGHGGENTEAFF.

This chain connects TRBV29-1 to TRBJ1-2; perhaps TRBD1 as D (5 bases). V was trimmed by 7 bases and J by 8 bases, leaving 14 bases between them. Germline CDR1 and CDR2: SQVTM and ANQGSEA. The CDR3 runs 11 residues. The CDR3, as DNA: TGCAGCGACCTACGCGGGGGGGGCTACACCTTC. This sequence encodes CSDLRGGGYTF.

Ten or more counts support this clonotype. The junction and the germline gene differ at one end; a read error may be behind it. The chain employs TRBV20-1 and TRBJ1-1, with 8 bases aligning to TRBD1. Germline lookup yields CDR1 DFQATT and CDR2 SNEGSKA (reference sequence). The CDR3 consists of 11 residues. The CDR3 DNA reads TGTGCCGGGACAGGTAGAACTGAAGCTTTCTTT. This translates into CAGTGRTEAFF.

This clonotype showed up many times. CDR3 sequence reads: CASSLGRYRVGTEAFF. The CDR3 DNA follows: TGTGCCAGCAGCTTAGGACGATACAGGGTGGGCACTGAAGCTTTCTTT. The chain joins TRBV7-9 to TRBJ1-1, with a weak D call TRBD1 (6 bases). V lost 1 base and J lost 4, with 16 bases in between. The CDR3 length is 16 residues. Germline assignment: CDR1 SEHNR and CDR2 FQNEAQ (reference sequence).

This clonotype was counted at least ten times. The V and J genes are TRBV12-3 or TRBV12-4 and TRBJ2-3; D gene unclear. Trimming removed 6 bases at V and 4 bases at J, with 5 bases between. The CDR3 loop spans 11 amino acids. The CDR3 here is CASSRSDTQYF. The CDR3 DNA follows: TGTGCCAGCAGCAGATCAGATACGCAGTATTTT.

This clonotype was observed many times. The V gene is TRBV5-1, the J gene TRBJ2-7, with 7 bases that match TRBD1. Looked up from germline, CDR1 is SGHRS and CDR2 is YFSETQ. J lost 2 bases, V lost 4 bases, and 9 bases had no gene match. The CDR3 has 15 amino acids. This CDR3 is CASSTGQLDTYEQYF. CDR3 nucleotides: TGCGCCAGCAGCACGGGACAGTTGGATACCTACGAGCAGTACTTC.

This clonotype was picked up many times. The chain uses TRBV20-1 and TRBJ1-2; 9 bases map to TRBD1. The length of the CDR3 is 14 residues. Germline trimming cut 4 bases from V and 8 bases from J; bases unmatched to any gene: 11. CDR1 is DFQATT, CDR2 SNEGSKA, per germline (reference sequence). CDR3 region: CSAIPGTGFGGYTF. Here the CDR3 DNA reads TGCAGTGCTATTCCCGGGACAGGGTTTGGCGGCTACACCTTC.

CDR3 in amino acids: CSAQGAGDTQYF. In DNA form, the CDR3 reads TGCAGTGCCCAGGGGGCAGGGGATACGCAGTATTTT. J is TRBJ2-3 and V is TRBV20-1, with 8 bases aligning to TRBD1. Germline lookup yields CDR1 DFQATT and CDR2 SNEGSKA (reference sequence). This CDR3 region has 12 residues. With 6 bases clipped from V and 6 bases from J, the junction kept 5 bases outside the gene matches.